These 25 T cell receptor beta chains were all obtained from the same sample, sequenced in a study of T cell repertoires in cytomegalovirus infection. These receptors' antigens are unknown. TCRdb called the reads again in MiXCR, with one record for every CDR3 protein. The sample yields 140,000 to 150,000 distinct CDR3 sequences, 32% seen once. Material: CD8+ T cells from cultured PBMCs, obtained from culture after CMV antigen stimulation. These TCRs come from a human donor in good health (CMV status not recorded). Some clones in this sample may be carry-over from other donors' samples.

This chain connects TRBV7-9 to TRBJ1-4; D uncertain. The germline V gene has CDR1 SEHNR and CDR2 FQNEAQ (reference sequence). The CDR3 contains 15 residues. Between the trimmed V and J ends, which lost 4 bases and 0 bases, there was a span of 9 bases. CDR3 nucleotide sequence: TGTGCCAGCAGCTCGACGGGCTCAACTAATGAAAAACTGTTTTTT. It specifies CASSSTGSTNEKLFF. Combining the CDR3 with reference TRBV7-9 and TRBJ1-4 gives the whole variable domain DTGVSQNPRHKITKRGQNVTFRCDPISEHNRLYWYRQTLGQGPEFLTYFQNEAQLEKSRLLSDRFSAERPKGSFSTLEIQRTEQGDSAMYLCASSSTGSTNEKLFFGSGTQLSVL.

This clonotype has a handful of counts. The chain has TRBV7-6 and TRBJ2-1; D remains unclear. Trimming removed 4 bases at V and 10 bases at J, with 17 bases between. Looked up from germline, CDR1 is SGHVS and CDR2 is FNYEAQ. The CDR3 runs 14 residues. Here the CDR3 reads CASSSAPSSFEQFF. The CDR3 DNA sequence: TGTGCCAGCAGCTCCGCCCCCAGTTCGTTCGAGCAGTTCTTC.

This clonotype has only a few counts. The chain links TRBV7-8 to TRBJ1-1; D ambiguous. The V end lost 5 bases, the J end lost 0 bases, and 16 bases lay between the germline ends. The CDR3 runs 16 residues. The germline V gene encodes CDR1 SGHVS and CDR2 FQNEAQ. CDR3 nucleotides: TGTGCCAGCAGCACCTCTTGGGCTGGGTTGAACACTGAAGCTTTCTTT. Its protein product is CASSTSWAGLNTEAFF.

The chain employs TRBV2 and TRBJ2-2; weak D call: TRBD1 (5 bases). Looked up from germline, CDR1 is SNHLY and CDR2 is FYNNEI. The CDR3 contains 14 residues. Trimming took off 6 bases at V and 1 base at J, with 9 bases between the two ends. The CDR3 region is CASRVDRNTGELFF. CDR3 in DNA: TGTGCCAGCAGAGTCGACAGGAACACCGGGGAGCTGTTTTTT.

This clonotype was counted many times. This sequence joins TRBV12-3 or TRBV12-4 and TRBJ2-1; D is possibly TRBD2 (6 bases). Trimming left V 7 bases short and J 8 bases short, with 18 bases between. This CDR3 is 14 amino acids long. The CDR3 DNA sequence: TGTGCCAGCACCGTGGCGAGGGAGGAACATGAGCAGTTCTTC. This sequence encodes CASTVAREEHEQFF.

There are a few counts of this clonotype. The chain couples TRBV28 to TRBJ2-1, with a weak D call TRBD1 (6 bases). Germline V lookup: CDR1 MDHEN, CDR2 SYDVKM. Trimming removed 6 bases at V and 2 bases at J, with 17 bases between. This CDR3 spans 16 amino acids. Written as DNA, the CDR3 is TGTGCCAGCAGGATCACCGCCCAGGGGACCTACAATGAGCAGTTCTTC. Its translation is CASRITAQGTYNEQFF.

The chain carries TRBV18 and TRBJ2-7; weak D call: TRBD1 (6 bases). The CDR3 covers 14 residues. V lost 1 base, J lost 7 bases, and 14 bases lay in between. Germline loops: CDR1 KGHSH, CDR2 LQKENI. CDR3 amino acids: CASSPLRDTREQYF. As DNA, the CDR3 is TGTGCCAGCTCACCACTCCGGGACACGAGGGAGCAGTACTTC. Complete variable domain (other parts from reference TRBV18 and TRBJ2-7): NAGVMQNPRHLVRRRGQEARLRCSPMKGHSHVYWYRQLPEEGLKFMVYLQKENIIDESGMPKERFSAEFPKEGPSILRIQQVVRGDSAAYFCASSPLRDTREQYFGPGTRLTVT.

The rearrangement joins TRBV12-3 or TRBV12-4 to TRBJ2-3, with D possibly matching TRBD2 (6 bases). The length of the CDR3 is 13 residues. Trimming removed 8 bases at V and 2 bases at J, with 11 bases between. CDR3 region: CASGGAFTDTQYF. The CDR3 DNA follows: TGTGCCAGCGGAGGGGCTTTCACAGATACGCAGTATTTT.

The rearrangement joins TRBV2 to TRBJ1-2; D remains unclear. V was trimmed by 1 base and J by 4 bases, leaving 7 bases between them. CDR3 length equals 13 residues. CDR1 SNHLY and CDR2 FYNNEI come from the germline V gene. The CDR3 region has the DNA TGTGCCAGCAGTGAAGGGACTACCTATGGCTACACCTTC. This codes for CASSEGTTYGYTF.

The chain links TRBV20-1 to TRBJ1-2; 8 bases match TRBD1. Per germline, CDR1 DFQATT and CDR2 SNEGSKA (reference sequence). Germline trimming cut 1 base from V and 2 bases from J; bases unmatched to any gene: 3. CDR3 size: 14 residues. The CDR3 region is CSARGGDRNYGYTF. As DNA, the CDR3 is TGCAGTGCTAGAGGCGGGGACAGGAACTATGGCTACACCTTC.

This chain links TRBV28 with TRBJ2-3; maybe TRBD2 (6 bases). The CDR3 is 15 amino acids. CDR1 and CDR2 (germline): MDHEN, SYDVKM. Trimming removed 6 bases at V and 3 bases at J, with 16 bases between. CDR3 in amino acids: CASRRMAGGTDTQYF. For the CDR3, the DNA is TGTGCCAGCAGGCGGATGGCAGGAGGGACAGATACGCAGTATTTT.

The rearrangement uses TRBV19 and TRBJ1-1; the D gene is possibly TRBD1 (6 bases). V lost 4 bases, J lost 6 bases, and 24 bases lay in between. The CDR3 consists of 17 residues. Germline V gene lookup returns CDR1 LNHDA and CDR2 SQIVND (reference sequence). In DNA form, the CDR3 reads TGTGCCAGTAGTAACAGGGTTTTATCCTCTACTTCCCCTGAAGCTTTCTTT. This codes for CASSNRVLSSTSPEAFF. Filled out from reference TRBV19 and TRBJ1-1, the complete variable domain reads DGGITQSPKYLFRKEGQNVTLSCEQNLNHDAMYWYRQDPGQGLRLIYYSQIVNDFQKGDIAEGYSVSREKKESFPLTVTSAQKNPTAFYLCASSNRVLSSTSPEAFFGQGTRLTVV.

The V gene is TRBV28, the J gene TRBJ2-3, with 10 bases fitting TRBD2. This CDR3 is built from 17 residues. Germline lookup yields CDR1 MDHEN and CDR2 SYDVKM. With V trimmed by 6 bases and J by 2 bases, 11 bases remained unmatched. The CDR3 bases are TGTGCCAGCAGCAAAACGACTAGCGGGCCCTACACAGATACGCAGTATTTT. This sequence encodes CASSKTTSGPYTDTQYF.

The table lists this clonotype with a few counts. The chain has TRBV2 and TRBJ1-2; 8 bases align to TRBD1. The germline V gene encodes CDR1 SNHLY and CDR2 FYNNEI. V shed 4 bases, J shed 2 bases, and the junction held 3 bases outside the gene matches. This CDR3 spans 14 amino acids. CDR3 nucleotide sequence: TGTGCCAGCAGTGCGGCAGGGGGCAACTATGGCTACACCTTC. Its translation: CASSAAGGNYGYTF. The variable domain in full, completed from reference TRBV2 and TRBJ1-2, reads EPEVTQTPSHQVTQMGQEVILRCVPISNHLYFYWYRQILGQKVEFLVSFYNNEISEKSEIFDDQFSVERPDGSNFTLKIRSTKLEDSAMYFCASSAAGGNYGYTFGSGTRLTVV.

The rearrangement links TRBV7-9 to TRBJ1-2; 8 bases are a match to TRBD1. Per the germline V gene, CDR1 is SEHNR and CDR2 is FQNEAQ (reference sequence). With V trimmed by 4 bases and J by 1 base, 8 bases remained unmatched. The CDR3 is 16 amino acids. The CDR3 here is CASSSEGTGDNYGYTF. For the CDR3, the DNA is TGTGCCAGCAGCTCCGAGGGGACAGGAGATAACTATGGCTACACCTTC.

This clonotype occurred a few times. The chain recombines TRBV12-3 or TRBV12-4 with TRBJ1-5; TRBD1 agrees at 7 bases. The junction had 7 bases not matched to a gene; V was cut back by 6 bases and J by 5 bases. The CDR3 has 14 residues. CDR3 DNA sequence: TGTGCCAGCAGCGACACAGGGGTAGATCAGCCCCAGCATTTT. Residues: CASSDTGVDQPQHF.

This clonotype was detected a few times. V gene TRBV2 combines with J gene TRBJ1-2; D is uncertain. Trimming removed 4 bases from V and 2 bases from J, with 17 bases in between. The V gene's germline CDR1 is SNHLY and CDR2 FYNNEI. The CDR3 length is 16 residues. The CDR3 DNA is TGTGCCAGCAGTGCTAGAGGGAGCACAGAGAACTATGGCTACACCTTC. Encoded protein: CASSARGSTENYGYTF.

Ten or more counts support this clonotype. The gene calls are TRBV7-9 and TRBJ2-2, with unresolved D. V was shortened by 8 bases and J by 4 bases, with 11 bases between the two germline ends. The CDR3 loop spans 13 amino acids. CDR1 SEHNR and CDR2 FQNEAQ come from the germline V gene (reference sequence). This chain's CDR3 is CASPIKGTGELFF. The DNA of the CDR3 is TGTGCCAGCCCTATTAAGGGCACCGGGGAGCTGTTTTTT.

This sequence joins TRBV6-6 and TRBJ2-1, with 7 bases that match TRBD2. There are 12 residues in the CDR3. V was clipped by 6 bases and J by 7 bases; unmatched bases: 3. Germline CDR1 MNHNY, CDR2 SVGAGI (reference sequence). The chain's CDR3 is CASSPGRNEQFF. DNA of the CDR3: TGTGCCAGCAGCCCCGGGAGGAATGAGCAGTTCTTC.

The CDR3 nucleotides are TGTGCCAGCGCTCTGGTGGAAAGGGGGTCGGGCAATCAGCCCCAGCATTTT. This encodes CASALVERGSGNQPQHF. This sequence joins TRBV6-2 or TRBV6-3 and TRBJ1-5, with a tentative D call TRBD1 (6 bases). CDR1 is MNHEY and CDR2 is SVGEGT in the germline V gene. V gave up 8 bases and J gave up 2 bases, with 22 bases separating them. The CDR3 extends over 17 amino acids.

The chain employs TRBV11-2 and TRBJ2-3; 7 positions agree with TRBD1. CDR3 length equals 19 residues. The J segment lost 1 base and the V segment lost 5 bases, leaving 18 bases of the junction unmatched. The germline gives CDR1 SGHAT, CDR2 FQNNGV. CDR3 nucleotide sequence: TGTGCCAGCAGCACAGGGGTGACAGGGAATCGAGTTGGCACAGATACGCAGTATTTT. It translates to CASSTGVTGNRVGTDTQYF.

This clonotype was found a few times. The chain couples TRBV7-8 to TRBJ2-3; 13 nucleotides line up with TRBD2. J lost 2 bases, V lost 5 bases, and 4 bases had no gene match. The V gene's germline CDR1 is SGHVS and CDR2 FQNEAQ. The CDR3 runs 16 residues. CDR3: CASSPGTSGATDTQYF. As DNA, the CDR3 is TGTGCCAGCAGCCCAGGGACTAGCGGGGCCACAGATACGCAGTATTTT.

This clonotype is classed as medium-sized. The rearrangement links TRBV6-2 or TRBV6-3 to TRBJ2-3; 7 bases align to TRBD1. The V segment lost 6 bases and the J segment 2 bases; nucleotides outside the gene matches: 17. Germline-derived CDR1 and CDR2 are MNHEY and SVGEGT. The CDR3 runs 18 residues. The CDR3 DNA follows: TGTGCCAGCAGCCTGAGCGTGTGGACAGGACTCATCACAGATACGCAGTATTTT. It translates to CASSLSVWTGLITDTQYF.

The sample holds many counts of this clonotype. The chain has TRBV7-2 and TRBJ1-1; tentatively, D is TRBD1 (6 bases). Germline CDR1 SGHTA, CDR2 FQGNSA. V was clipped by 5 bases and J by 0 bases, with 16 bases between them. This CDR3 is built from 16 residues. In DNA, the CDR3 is TGTGCCAGCAGCCAATTGTCCAGGGGAATGAACACTGAAGCTTTCTTT. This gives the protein CASSQLSRGMNTEAFF.

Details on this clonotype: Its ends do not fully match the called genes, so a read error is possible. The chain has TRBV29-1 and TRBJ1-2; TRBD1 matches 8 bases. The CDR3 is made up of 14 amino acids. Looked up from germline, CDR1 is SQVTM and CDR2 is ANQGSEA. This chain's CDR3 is CSVEDRGFGYGYTF. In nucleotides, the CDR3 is TGCAGCGTAGAAGACAGGGGCTTTGGCTATGGCTACACCTTC. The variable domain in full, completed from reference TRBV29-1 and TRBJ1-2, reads SAVISQKPSRDICQRGTSLTIQCQVDSQVTMMFWYRQQPGQSLTLIATANQGSEATYESGFVIDKFPISRPNLTFSTLTVSNMSPEDSSIYLCSVEDRGFGYGYTFGSGTRLTVV.